This T cell receptor beta chain derives from a study of cytomegalovirus exposure and HLA in healthy donors (dated by TCRdb to the late 2010s). A note on the overall study: According to a later analysis, the 110 or so validation repertoires were produced on the same platform as the approximately 600 repertoires of the first cohort. The study combined high-throughput TCR immunosequencing, statistical association of individual TCRs with disease status, and machine learning to predict cytomegalovirus infection status. The study was designed to test whether signatures of past pathogen exposure could be identified by cataloging public T cell receptors. Besides the first cohort of hundreds of subjects, a separate validation cohort made up of roughly 120 different subjects was used.

CDR1 LNHDA and CDR2 SQIVND were looked up in the germline V gene (reference sequence). From the cysteine up to the phenylalanine, the CDR3 has a length of 16 residues. Only the CDR3 part of the read is kept: 48 bases, read in frame from the first base. V and J lose 0 bases and 7 bases, and a span of 15 bases separates them. Donors formed part of the validation cohort, which comprised some 120 subjects and was distinct from the first cohort of some 700 subjects. Libraries came from the immunoSEQ multiplex PCR assay. From the authors' description of their analysis: A statistical classification framework was built to diagnose cytomegalovirus status from the catalog of TCR beta chain sequences. Imported from immuneACCESS, the table was reduced by TCRdb to in-frame sequences with V and J called. These copies leave out some clones; in studies compared against another copy, an unresolved V gene accounts for under half, and the cause of the remainder is not known. V and J calls and clone size follow that table, whereas D and trimming were derived from the DNA. Within this sample are under 250,000 clones, with about 93% of them counted one time only. The ten top clones hold 1.1% of the sample.

Details on this clone: What antigen it recognizes has not been identified. No base qualities exist here, and no much larger clone lies one base off it.

Overall study results and their limits: Most TCR sequences were seen in very few donors, while some public TCRs were found in many individuals. The classifier was reported to diagnose cytomegalovirus status with high specificity and sensitivity in both the original and validation cohorts. A later analysis found that TCRs clustered in the first cohort also tended to co-occur in the 95 to 150 validation repertoires, with approximately 94% of cluster scores above 0. A few of the identified cytomegalovirus-associated TCR beta chains were confirmed in vitro to be specific for cytomegalovirus antigens. The validation cohort had no HLA typing available for a later analysis, so co-occurrence within that cohort was assessed over all 120 or so repertoires. According to the authors, the approach could potentially be generalized to other disease states and immunological phenotypes. The study listed 150 to 200 TCR beta chains as associated with cytomegalovirus.

The TCR originated in a woman between 18 and 29 years old in good health and CMV-seronegative. The rearrangement joined TRBV19 to TRBJ1-4; a tentative D match to TRBD1 spans 5 bases. The sequenced sample was PBMCs. The bases are TGTGCCAGTAGTATAGAGTACAGGACCCTAATTGAAAAACTGTTTTTT. This is translated as CASSIEYRTLIEKLFF.